The entry below gives a single T cell receptor beta chain sequence along with its context. TCRdb called the PCR reads again in MiXCR, with one record for every CDR3 protein. This table holds 60,000 to 65,000 distinct CDR3 sequences, 15% to 20% found once. The sample comes from a study of molecular identifiers for immune sequencing clone quantification. Overall study context: Four of five splits of RNA from 20,000 or 100,000 naive CD8 cells were sequenced in replicates.

The length of the CDR3 is 11 residues. Germline-derived CDR1 and CDR2 are MNHEY and SMNVEV (reference sequence). V dropped 8 bases and J dropped 6 bases, with 11 bases sitting between them. Sorting isolated naive CD8 T cells as CD8+CD4-CCR7+CD45RA+ events. Sequencing was done on a sample of naive CD8+ T cells from blood, with Jurkat cell RNA spiked in. Subset indicated: FACS-sorted CD8+CD4-CCR7+CD45RA+ naive T cells. The sequence was collected from a human donor in good health. Some libraries in this study had Jurkat cell RNA spiked in. This chain connects TRBV27 to TRBJ2-7; TRBD2 might be the D (6 bases). CDR3 loop: CASHGRGEQYF. The DNA for the CDR3 is TGTGCCAGCCACGGGAGAGGCGAGCAGTACTTC.